The rows below give T cell receptor beta chains drawn from one sample of a study of glioma-infiltrating T cells after dendritic cell vaccination. Generated by immunoSEQ multiplex PCR, the TCRdb table keeps only in-frame clones and is missing some. The table has fewer than 45,000 clones, approximately 82% seen once. The input for sequencing was blood, taken before dendritic cell vaccination. The source of these receptors is a human donor with glioblastoma. Each CDR3 is given with its conserved first and last residue. Each record gives: V gene, D gene, clone size, J gene, CDR3 DNA, CDR3 protein. D genes are given only for firm matches. Size tells how often a clone was seen (once, few, many) or the class of an expanded clone, and some rows leave it out.

TRBV30,NA,NA,TRBJ2-1,TGTGCCTGGAGTGCCGCTAGGCCCAATGAGCAGTTCTTC,CAWSAARPNEQFF
TRBV2,TRBD1,NA,TRBJ1-5,TGTGCCAGCAGTGAACCCTTCTTGACAGGGGTGGAACAGCCCCAGCATTTT,CASSEPFLTGVEQPQHF
TRBV5-4,TRBD1,NA,TRBJ1-1,TGTGCCAGCAGCTTGGGACAGGGATCGGCTGAAGCTTTCTTT,CASSLGQGSAEAFF
TRBV7-2,TRBD1,once,TRBJ1-1,TGTGCCAGCAGCCCAGGGGGCTGGACTGAAGCTTTCTTT,CASSPGGWTEAFF
TRBV9,TRBD2,NA,TRBJ2-4,TGTGCCAGCAGCCCCCGGGGGGAGAGGGAAAACATTCAGTACTTC,CASSPRGERENIQYF
TRBV19,TRBD2,NA,TRBJ2-2,TGTGCCAGTAGTATAGTCCTAGCGGGGGATGAGCTGTTTTTT,CASSIVLAGDELFF
TRBV11-3,NA,NA,TRBJ1-1,TGTGCCAGCAGCTTTCCCCGAACAGAGCAGAACACTGAAGCTTTCTTT,CASSFPRTEQNTEAFF
TRBV11-3,NA,NA,TRBJ1-5,TGTGCCAGCAGCTTATTTGAGGCACAGCCCCAGCATTTT,CASSLFEAQPQHF
TRBV11-3,NA,NA,TRBJ2-1,TGTGCCAGCAGCTTAGTATTTCCCGATGAGCAGTTCTTC,CASSLVFPDEQFF
TRBV10-3,NA,NA,TRBJ1-2,TGTGCCATCAGGCAGGGTAACTATGGCTACACCTTC,CAIRQGNYGYTF
TRBV7-3,TRBD2,NA,TRBJ2-7,TGTGCCAGCAGCTTAACGGGGACTAGCGGGGCCGAGCAGTACTTC,CASSLTGTSGAEQYF
TRBV6-5,TRBD2,few,TRBJ2-3,TGTGCCAGCAGTCCAAATAGCGGGGGGGCAAATACGCAGTATTTT,CASSPNSGGANTQYF